This T cell receptor beta chain was retrieved from a study of CD8+CD57+ T cells in acquired aplastic anemia. Study context: The study obtained an average of roughly 3 ug of DNA from sorted CD4+ and CD8+ cells. Study findings and constraints: Common to patients and controls were around 30 CD8+ CDR3 sequences.

The CDR3 loop spans 13 amino acids. V trimming: 5 bases; J trimming: 3 bases; junction bases outside the gene matches: 2. Germline loops: CDR1 KGHDR, CDR2 SFDVKD. Profiling that covered TCR beta VDJ and CDR3 relied on genomic DNA as its template. TCRdb re-called the reads through MiXCR, storing one row per CDR3 protein. The table has roughly 170,000 distinct CDR3 sequences, approximately 48% seen once. Flow cytometry had shown expanded CD8+CD57+ cells in the patients chosen for sequencing. All participating patients were living with severe acquired aplastic anemia. Patients had not yet gotten any therapy when their blood was taken for sampling. About this clonotype: The target antigen is unknown.

The TCR comes from a human donor with aplastic anemia. The sample consisted of sorted CD4+, CD8+, or CD8+CD57+ T cells (not recorded which) from PBMCs. The chain carries TRBV24-1 and TRBJ1-2; TRBD1 matches 7 bases. The DNA of the CDR3 is TGTGCCACCAGTGGACAGGGCCACTATGGCTACACCTTC. Translation gives CATSGQGHYGYTF.